A selection of T cell receptor beta chains follows, all from one sample in a study of post-analysis software for immune sequencing data. TCRdb reprocessed the PCR reads via MiXCR and lists one record per CDR3 protein. The table has under 200,000 distinct CDR3 sequences, over 25% seen once. Sequenced: blood. The source of these receptors is a girl aged 2-17 years with multiple sclerosis. CDR3s include the opening cysteine and the closing phenylalanine or tryptophan. D genes are given only for firm matches. Clone size is shown for a subset of rows, as once, few, many or a class of expanded clone.

d_gene: TRBD2
v_gene: TRBV3-1
j_gene: TRBJ2-7
abundance: .
CDR3nt: TGTGCCAGCAGCCAAAGACTAGCGGTTCCCTACGAGCAGTACTTC
CDR3aa: CASSQRLAVPYEQYF

d_gene: .
v_gene: TRBV7-2
j_gene: TRBJ1-4
abundance: .
CDR3nt: TGTGCCAGCAACCACGGCGCGTCCGGAAAACTGTTTTTT
CDR3aa: CASNHGASGKLFF

d_gene: .
v_gene: TRBV27
j_gene: TRBJ1-6
abundance: few
CDR3nt: TGTGCCAGCAGACAACGCGGACAGTATCATAATTCACCCCTCCACTTT
CDR3aa: CASRQRGQYHNSPLHF

d_gene: .
v_gene: TRBV28
j_gene: TRBJ2-3
abundance: .
CDR3nt: TGTGCCAGCAGCCTCCCTCCCACAGATATGCAGTATTTT
CDR3aa: CASSLPPTDMQYF

d_gene: .
v_gene: TRBV5-1
j_gene: TRBJ1-2
abundance: many
CDR3nt: TGCGCCAGCAGCTTGGCCATGCTCTTGACGTCCGATGGCTACACCTTC
CDR3aa: CASSLAMLLTSDGYTF

d_gene: .
v_gene: TRBV5-1
j_gene: TRBJ2-3
abundance: many
CDR3nt: TGCGCCAGCAGCCCGCGGGACCATCTCACAGATACGCAGTATTTT
CDR3aa: CASSPRDHLTDTQYF

d_gene: .
v_gene: TRBV27
j_gene: TRBJ1-6
abundance: .
CDR3nt: TGTGCCAGCCCGGGTTCACCCCCCCACTTT
CDR3aa: CASPGSPPHF

d_gene: .
v_gene: TRBV7-2
j_gene: TRBJ2-4
abundance: .
CDR3nt: TGTGCCAGCAGCTCCGGCGCTCGGACCTCCAAAAACATTCAGTACTTC
CDR3aa: CASSSGARTSKNIQYF

d_gene: TRBD1
v_gene: TRBV24-1
j_gene: TRBJ2-7
abundance: many
CDR3nt: TGTGCCACCAGTGGCCCGACCTCGACCGGGACAGGGGACTACGAGCAGTACTTC
CDR3aa: CATSGPTSTGTGDYEQYF

d_gene: .
v_gene: TRBV20-1
j_gene: TRBJ2-5
abundance: many
CDR3nt: TGCAGTGCTAGTCCGACTAACCAAGAGACCCAGTACTTC
CDR3aa: CSASPTNQETQYF

d_gene: TRBD1
v_gene: TRBV20-1
j_gene: TRBJ1-2
abundance: few
CDR3nt: TGCAGTACTACACAGGGGGCCTCAAGTTATGGCTACACCTTC
CDR3aa: CSTTQGASSYGYTF

d_gene: TRBD2
v_gene: TRBV12-3/TRBV12-4
j_gene: TRBJ2-1
abundance: many
CDR3nt: TGTGCCAGCAGTCTCCGGACTAGCGGGGGACCAAGCTCCTACAATGAGCAGTTCTTC
CDR3aa: CASSLRTSGGPSSYNEQFF

d_gene: TRBD2
v_gene: TRBV24-1
j_gene: TRBJ2-1
abundance: .
CDR3nt: TGTGCCACCAGTGATTCGACTAGCGCCTACAATGAGCAGTTCTTC
CDR3aa: CATSDSTSAYNEQFF

d_gene: TRBD1
v_gene: TRBV5-1
j_gene: TRBJ2-2
abundance: few
CDR3nt: TGCGCCAGCACCTCGACAGGGCTAAACACCGGGGAGCTGTTTTTT
CDR3aa: CASTSTGLNTGELFF

d_gene: .
v_gene: TRBV7-2
j_gene: TRBJ1-2
abundance: many
CDR3nt: TGTGCCAGCAGTCTAGGACCGCTAGGAAACTATGGCTACACCTTC
CDR3aa: CASSLGPLGNYGYTF

d_gene: TRBD1
v_gene: TRBV7-6
j_gene: TRBJ2-5
abundance: many
CDR3nt: TGTGCCAGCAGCCCCGGGACAGGGGGAAGTGAGACCCAGTACTTC
CDR3aa: CASSPGTGGSETQYF

d_gene: .
v_gene: TRBV5-1
j_gene: TRBJ2-2
abundance: .
CDR3nt: TGCGCCAGCAGCTTGGCCACAGTGAACACCGGGGAGCTGTTTTTT
CDR3aa: CASSLATVNTGELFF

d_gene: .
v_gene: TRBV5-1
j_gene: TRBJ2-7
abundance: .
CDR3nt: TGCGCCAGCAGACTTGGGGCAGGGGGGACCTACAATGAGCAGTACTTC
CDR3aa: CASRLGAGGTYNEQYF

d_gene: .
v_gene: TRBV5-1
j_gene: TRBJ1-1
abundance: .
CDR3nt: TGCGCCAGCAGCTTGGCGGGGGAAACTGAAGCTTTCTTT
CDR3aa: CASSLAGETEAFF

d_gene: .
v_gene: TRBV20-1
j_gene: TRBJ2-1
abundance: many
CDR3nt: TGCAGTGCAGAGATTAGAGGACTGAGGCACAATGAGCAGTTCTTC
CDR3aa: CSAEIRGLRHNEQFF

d_gene: .
v_gene: TRBV28
j_gene: TRBJ1-5
abundance: .
CDR3nt: TGTGCCAGCAGGCCCCGGCTCGGGGGGCGTAATAGCAATCAGCCCCAGCATTTT
CDR3aa: CASRPRLGGRNSNQPQHF

d_gene: .
v_gene: TRBV27
j_gene: TRBJ2-5
abundance: few
CDR3nt: TGTGCCAGCAGTTTACTCGGGGCCTATCATAGGACCCAGTACTTC
CDR3aa: CASSLLGAYHRTQYF

d_gene: .
v_gene: TRBV20-1
j_gene: TRBJ2-2
abundance: .
CDR3nt: TGCAGTGCTAGGGAGGGGGCGAACACCGGGGAGCTGTTTTTT
CDR3aa: CSAREGANTGELFF

d_gene: .
v_gene: TRBV20-1
j_gene: TRBJ1-2
abundance: many
CDR3nt: TGCAGTGCTAGTACAGGGACCGGCTACACCTTC
CDR3aa: CSASTGTGYTF

d_gene: TRBD1
v_gene: TRBV20-1
j_gene: TRBJ2-7
abundance: many
CDR3nt: TGCAGTGCACCGGGACAGGGAGGGGGCGAGCAGTACTTC
CDR3aa: CSAPGQGGGEQYF

d_gene: .
v_gene: TRBV20-1
j_gene: TRBJ1-1
abundance: few
CDR3nt: TGCAGTGCTAGAGATGATGTGAACACTGAAGCTTTCTTT
CDR3aa: CSARDDVNTEAFF

d_gene: .
v_gene: TRBV5-5
j_gene: TRBJ1-3
abundance: .
CDR3nt: TGTGCCAGCAGCTTGGAATATACTACGGGAAACACCATATATTTT
CDR3aa: CASSLEYTTGNTIYF

d_gene: TRBD2
v_gene: TRBV7-7
j_gene: TRBJ2-3
abundance: .
CDR3nt: TGTGCTAGCAGCCCAGCGGGACCCACAGATACGCAGTATTTT
CDR3aa: CASSPAGPTDTQYF

d_gene: TRBD1
v_gene: TRBV10-2
j_gene: TRBJ1-6
abundance: many
CDR3nt: TGCGCCAGCGCTTCGACAGGGAGGCGATCACCCCTCCACTTT
CDR3aa: CASASTGRRSPLHF

d_gene: TRBD1
v_gene: TRBV4-2
j_gene: TRBJ2-5
abundance: many
CDR3nt: TGTGCCAGCAGCCAAGCTGTCAGGGGGCAGGGAGAGACCCAGTACTTC
CDR3aa: CASSQAVRGQGETQYF

d_gene: .
v_gene: TRBV3-1
j_gene: TRBJ2-7
abundance: many
CDR3nt: TGTGCCAGCAGCCAATCCGGGACCCCGGACAAGCAGTACTTC
CDR3aa: CASSQSGTPDKQYF

d_gene: .
v_gene: TRBV10-3
j_gene: TRBJ2-5
abundance: many
CDR3nt: TGTGCCATCAGTGAGAACCGGGTGAGCCCTCAAGAGACCCAGTACTTC
CDR3aa: CAISENRVSPQETQYF

d_gene: TRBD1
v_gene: TRBV5-1
j_gene: TRBJ2-7
abundance: few
CDR3nt: TGCGCCAGCAGCCTCGCCGGGACAGATTACAATGAGCAGTACTTC
CDR3aa: CASSLAGTDYNEQYF

d_gene: .
v_gene: TRBV9
j_gene: TRBJ1-1
abundance: many
CDR3nt: TGTGCCAGCAGCGCCCTGGGGGAAATGAACACTGAAGCTTTCTTT
CDR3aa: CASSALGEMNTEAFF

d_gene: .
v_gene: TRBV20-1
j_gene: TRBJ2-1
abundance: .
CDR3nt: TGCAGTGCTAGCGATCGGGTCTCCCCTTTGGGCGATGAGCAGTTCTTC
CDR3aa: CSASDRVSPLGDEQFF

d_gene: TRBD2
v_gene: TRBV20-1
j_gene: TRBJ2-1
abundance: .
CDR3nt: TGCAGTGCACCGGGGGTAGCGGGGGGGCCGAATGAGCAGTTCTTC
CDR3aa: CSAPGVAGGPNEQFF

d_gene: .
v_gene: TRBV5-1
j_gene: TRBJ2-3
abundance: few
CDR3nt: TGCGCCAGCAGCTTGAAGAATGTTGGGACAGATACGCAGTATTTT
CDR3aa: CASSLKNVGTDTQYF

d_gene: .
v_gene: TRBV20-1
j_gene: TRBJ2-1
abundance: many
CDR3nt: TGCAGTGCTCCTCCTCGGGGCAGGCCCTACAATGAGCAGTTCTTC
CDR3aa: CSAPPRGRPYNEQFF

d_gene: TRBD1
v_gene: TRBV28
j_gene: TRBJ1-3
abundance: .
CDR3nt: TGTGCCAGCGGACAGGAGGTCTCTGGAAACACCATATATTTT
CDR3aa: CASGQEVSGNTIYF

d_gene: .
v_gene: TRBV29-1
j_gene: TRBJ2-5
abundance: many
CDR3nt: TGCAGCGCGAGGAAGGCACAAGAGACCCAGTACTTC
CDR3aa: CSARKAQETQYF

d_gene: .
v_gene: TRBV6-2/TRBV6-3
j_gene: TRBJ2-1
abundance: many
CDR3nt: TGTGCCAGCAATCAGGGGAGCTCCTACAATGAGCAGTTCTTC
CDR3aa: CASNQGSSYNEQFF

d_gene: .
v_gene: TRBV12-3/TRBV12-4
j_gene: TRBJ2-1
abundance: many
CDR3nt: TGTGCCAGCACCGCCTCCCGCAGGTCCAATGAGCAGTTCTTC
CDR3aa: CASTASRRSNEQFF

d_gene: .
v_gene: TRBV20-1
j_gene: TRBJ2-5
abundance: .
CDR3nt: TGCAGTGCTAGAGATCCCCGGGGGCCACAAGAGACCCAGTACTTC
CDR3aa: CSARDPRGPQETQYF

d_gene: .
v_gene: TRBV29-1
j_gene: TRBJ2-1
abundance: few
CDR3nt: TGCAGCGTTGAAGCGGTATCCTACAATGAGCAGTTCTTC
CDR3aa: CSVEAVSYNEQFF

d_gene: .
v_gene: TRBV7-2
j_gene: TRBJ1-2
abundance: few
CDR3nt: TGTGCCAGCAGCGCGCACAGGAGTAACTATGGCTACACCTTC
CDR3aa: CASSAHRSNYGYTF

d_gene: TRBD2
v_gene: TRBV2
j_gene: TRBJ2-1
abundance: .
CDR3nt: TGTGCCAGCATCGGACTAGGCCTCAATGAGCAGTTCTTC
CDR3aa: CASIGLGLNEQFF

d_gene: .
v_gene: TRBV5-5
j_gene: TRBJ1-2
abundance: many
CDR3nt: TGTGCCAGCAGCTTAGTAGTTAACTATGGCTACACCTTC
CDR3aa: CASSLVVNYGYTF

d_gene: TRBD2
v_gene: TRBV11-2
j_gene: TRBJ2-3
abundance: few
CDR3nt: TGTGCCAGCAGAAGACGGGGGGGTGTAGATACGCAGTATTTT
CDR3aa: CASRRRGGVDTQYF

d_gene: TRBD2
v_gene: TRBV11-2
j_gene: TRBJ2-7
abundance: once
CDR3nt: TGTGCCAGCAGCTTAATGAGCGGGAGGGACAATGAGCAGTACTTC
CDR3aa: CASSLMSGRDNEQYF

d_gene: .
v_gene: TRBV3-1
j_gene: TRBJ1-2
abundance: few
CDR3nt: TGTGCCAGCAGCCAATGGACCCGCGATGGCTACACCTTC
CDR3aa: CASSQWTRDGYTF

d_gene: .
v_gene: TRBV11-2
j_gene: TRBJ2-5
abundance: .
CDR3nt: TGTGCCAGCAGCACGAGAATGGCCGAACCTCCCGAGACCCAGTACTTC
CDR3aa: CASSTRMAEPPETQYF

d_gene: .
v_gene: TRBV21-1
j_gene: TRBJ2-4
abundance: .
CDR3nt: TGTGCCAGTCCCCCCGACAGGGATCCCACCACGGCCAAAAACATTCAGTACTTC
CDR3aa: CASPPDRDPTTAKNIQYF

d_gene: .
v_gene: TRBV18
j_gene: TRBJ1-1
abundance: .
CDR3nt: TGTGCCAGCTCACCCCGGATAACTGAAGCTTTCTTT
CDR3aa: CASSPRITEAFF

d_gene: TRBD1
v_gene: TRBV12-3/TRBV12-4
j_gene: TRBJ1-2
abundance: few
CDR3nt: TGTGCCAGCAGTAGCGACAGGGTTTGGGGCTACACCTTC
CDR3aa: CASSSDRVWGYTF

d_gene: .
v_gene: TRBV30
j_gene: TRBJ1-2
abundance: .
CDR3nt: TGTGCCTGGAGACCAGCTTGGCGGGACTATGGCTACACCTTC
CDR3aa: CAWRPAWRDYGYTF